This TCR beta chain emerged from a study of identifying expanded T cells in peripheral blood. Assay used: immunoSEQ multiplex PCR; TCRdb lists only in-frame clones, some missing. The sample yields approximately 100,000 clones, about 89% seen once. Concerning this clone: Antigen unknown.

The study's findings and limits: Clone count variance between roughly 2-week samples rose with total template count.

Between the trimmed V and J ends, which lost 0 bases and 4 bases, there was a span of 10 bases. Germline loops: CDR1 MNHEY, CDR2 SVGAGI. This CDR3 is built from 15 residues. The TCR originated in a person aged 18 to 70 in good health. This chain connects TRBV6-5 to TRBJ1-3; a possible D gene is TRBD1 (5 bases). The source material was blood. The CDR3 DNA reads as TGTGCCAGCAGTTACTCGACCGGGGGGGGAAACACCATATATTTT. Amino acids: CASSYSTGGGNTIYF.